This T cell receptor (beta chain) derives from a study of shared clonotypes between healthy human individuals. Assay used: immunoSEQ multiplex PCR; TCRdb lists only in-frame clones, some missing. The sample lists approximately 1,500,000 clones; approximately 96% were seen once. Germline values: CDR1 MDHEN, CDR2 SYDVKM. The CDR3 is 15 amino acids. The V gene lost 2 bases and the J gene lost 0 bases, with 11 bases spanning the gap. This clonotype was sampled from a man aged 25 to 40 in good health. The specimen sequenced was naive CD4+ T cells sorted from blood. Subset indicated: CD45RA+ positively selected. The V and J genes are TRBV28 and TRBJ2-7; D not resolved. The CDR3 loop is CASSLNGLSSYEQYF. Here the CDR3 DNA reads TGTGCCAGCAGTTTAAATGGGCTGAGCTCCTACGAGCAGTACTTC.